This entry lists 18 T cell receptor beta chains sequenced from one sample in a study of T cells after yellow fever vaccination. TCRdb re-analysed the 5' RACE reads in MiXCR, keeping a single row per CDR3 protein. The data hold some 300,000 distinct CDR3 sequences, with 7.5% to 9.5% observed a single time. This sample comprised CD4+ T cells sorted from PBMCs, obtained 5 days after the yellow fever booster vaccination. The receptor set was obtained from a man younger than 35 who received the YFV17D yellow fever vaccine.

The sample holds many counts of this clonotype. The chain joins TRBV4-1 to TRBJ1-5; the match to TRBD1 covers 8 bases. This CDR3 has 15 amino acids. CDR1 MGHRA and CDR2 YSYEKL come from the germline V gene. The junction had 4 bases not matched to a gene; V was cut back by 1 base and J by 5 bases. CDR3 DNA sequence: TGCGCCAGCAGCCAAGGAGGGACAGGTTATCAGCCCCAGCATTTT. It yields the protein CASSQGGTGYQPQHF.

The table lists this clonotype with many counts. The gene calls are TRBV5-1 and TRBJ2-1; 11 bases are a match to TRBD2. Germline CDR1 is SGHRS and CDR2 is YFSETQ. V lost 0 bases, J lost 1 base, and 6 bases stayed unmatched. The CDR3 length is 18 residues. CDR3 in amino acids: CASSLDPPSGGSYNEQFF. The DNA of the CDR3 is TGCGCCAGCAGCTTGGACCCGCCTAGCGGGGGGTCCTACAATGAGCAGTTCTTC.

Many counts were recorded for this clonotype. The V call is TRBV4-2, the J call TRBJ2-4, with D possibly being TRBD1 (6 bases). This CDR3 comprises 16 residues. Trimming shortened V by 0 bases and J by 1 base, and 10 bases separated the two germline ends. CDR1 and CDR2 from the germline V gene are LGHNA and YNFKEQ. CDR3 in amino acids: CASSQDTGRAKNIQYF. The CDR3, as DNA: TGTGCCAGCAGCCAAGATACAGGGCGGGCCAAAAACATTCAGTACTTC.

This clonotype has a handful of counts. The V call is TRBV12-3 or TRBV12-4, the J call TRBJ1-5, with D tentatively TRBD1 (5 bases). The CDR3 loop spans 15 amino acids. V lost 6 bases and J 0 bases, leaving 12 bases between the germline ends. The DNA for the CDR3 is TGTGCCAGCAGACCTACAGGACCTAGCAATCAGCCCCAGCATTTT. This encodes CASRPTGPSNQPQHF.

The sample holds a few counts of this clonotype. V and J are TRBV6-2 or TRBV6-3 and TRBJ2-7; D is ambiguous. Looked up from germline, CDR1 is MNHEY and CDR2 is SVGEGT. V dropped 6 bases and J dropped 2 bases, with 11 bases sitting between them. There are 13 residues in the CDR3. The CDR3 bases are TGTGCCAGCAGAGGGCCCTTTACCTACGAGCAGTACGTC. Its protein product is CASRGPFTYEQYV.

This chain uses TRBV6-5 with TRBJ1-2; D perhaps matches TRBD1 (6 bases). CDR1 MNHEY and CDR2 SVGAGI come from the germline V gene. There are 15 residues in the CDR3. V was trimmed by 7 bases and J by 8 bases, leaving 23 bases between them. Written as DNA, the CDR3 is TGTGCCAGCACCCGGCCGGGTTTAGGGGGAGAAGGCTACACCTTC. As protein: CASTRPGLGGEGYTF.

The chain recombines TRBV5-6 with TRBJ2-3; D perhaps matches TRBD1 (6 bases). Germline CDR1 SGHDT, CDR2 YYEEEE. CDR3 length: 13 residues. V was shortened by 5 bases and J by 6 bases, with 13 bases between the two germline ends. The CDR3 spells CASRSTGRDTQYF. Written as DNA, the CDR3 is TGTGCCAGCAGGTCCACAGGGCGCGATACGCAGTATTTT. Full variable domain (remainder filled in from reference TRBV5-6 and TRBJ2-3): DAGVTQSPTHLIKTRGQQVTLRCSPKSGHDTVSWYQQALGQGPQFIFQYYEEEERQRGNFPDRFSGHQFPNYSSELNVNALLLGDSALYLCASRSTGRDTQYFGPGTRLTVL.

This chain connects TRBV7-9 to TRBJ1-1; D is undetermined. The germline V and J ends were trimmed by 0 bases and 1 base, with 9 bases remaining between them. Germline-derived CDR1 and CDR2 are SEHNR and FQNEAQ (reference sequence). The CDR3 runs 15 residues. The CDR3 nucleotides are TGTGCCAGCAGCTTAGCAAATGAGGGGAACACTGAAGCTTTCTTT. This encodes CASSLANEGNTEAFF.

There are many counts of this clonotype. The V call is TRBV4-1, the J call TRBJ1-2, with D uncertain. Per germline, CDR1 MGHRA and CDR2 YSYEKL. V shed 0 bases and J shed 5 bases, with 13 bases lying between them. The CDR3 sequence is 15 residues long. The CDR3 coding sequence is TGCGCCAGCAGCCAAGATCGGGAGGTTGGGTATGGCTACACCTTC. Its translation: CASSQDREVGYGYTF.

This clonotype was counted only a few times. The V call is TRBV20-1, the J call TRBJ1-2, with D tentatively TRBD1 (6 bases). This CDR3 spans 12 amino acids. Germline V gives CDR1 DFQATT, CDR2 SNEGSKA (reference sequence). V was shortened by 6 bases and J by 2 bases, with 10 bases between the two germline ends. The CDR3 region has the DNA TGCAGTGCCCCAGACAGGAACTATGGCTACACCTTC. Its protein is CSAPDRNYGYTF.

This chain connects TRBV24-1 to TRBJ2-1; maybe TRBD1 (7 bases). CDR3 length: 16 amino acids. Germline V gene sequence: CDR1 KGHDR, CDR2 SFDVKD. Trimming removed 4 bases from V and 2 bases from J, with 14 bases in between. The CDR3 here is CATSEEGAITYNEQFF. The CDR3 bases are TGTGCCACCAGTGAGGAGGGGGCGATCACCTACAATGAGCAGTTCTTC.

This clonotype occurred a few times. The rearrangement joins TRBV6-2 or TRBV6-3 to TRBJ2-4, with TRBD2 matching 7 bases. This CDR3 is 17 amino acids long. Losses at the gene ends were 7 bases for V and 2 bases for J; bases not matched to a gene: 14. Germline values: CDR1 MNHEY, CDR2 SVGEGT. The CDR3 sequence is CASNPLREGTSKNIQYF. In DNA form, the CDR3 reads TGTGCCAGCAACCCTCTCAGGGAGGGAACCTCCAAAAACATTCAGTACTTC.

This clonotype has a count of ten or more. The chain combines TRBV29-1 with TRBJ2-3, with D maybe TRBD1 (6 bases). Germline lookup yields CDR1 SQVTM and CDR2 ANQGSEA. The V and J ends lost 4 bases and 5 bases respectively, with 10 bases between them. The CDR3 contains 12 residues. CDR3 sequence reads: CSVAGARDTQYF. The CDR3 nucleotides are TGCAGCGTTGCAGGGGCCCGAGATACGCAGTATTTT.

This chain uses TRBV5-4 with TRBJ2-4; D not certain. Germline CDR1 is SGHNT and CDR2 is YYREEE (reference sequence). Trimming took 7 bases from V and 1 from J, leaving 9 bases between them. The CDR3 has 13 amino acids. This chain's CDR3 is CASAHAAKNIQYF. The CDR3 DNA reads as TGTGCCAGCGCCCACGCGGCCAAAAACATTCAGTACTTC. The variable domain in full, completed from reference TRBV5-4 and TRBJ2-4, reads ETGVTQSPTHLIKTRGQQVTLRCSSQSGHNTVSWYQQALGQGPQFIFQYYREEENGRGNFPPRFSGLQFPNYSSELNVNALELDDSALYLCASAHAAKNIQYFGAGTRLSVL.

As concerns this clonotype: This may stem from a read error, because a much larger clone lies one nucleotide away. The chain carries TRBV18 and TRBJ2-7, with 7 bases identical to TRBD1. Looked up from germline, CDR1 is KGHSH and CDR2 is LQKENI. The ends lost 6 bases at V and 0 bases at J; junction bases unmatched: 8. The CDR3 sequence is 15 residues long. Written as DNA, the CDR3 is TGTGCCAGCTCCGGGACAGAAAAAACCTCCTACGAGCAGTACTTC. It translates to CASSGTEKTSYEQYF.

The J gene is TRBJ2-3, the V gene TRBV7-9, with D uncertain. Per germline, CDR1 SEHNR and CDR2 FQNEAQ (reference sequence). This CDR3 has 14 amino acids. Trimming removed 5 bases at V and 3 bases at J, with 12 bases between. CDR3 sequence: CASSVRGATDTQYF. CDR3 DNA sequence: TGTGCCAGCAGCGTGCGAGGCGCGACAGATACGCAGTATTTT.

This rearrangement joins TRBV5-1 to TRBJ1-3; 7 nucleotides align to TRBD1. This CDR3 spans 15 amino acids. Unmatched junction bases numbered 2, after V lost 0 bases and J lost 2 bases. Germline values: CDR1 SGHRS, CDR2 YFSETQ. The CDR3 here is CASSLGTGAGNTIYF. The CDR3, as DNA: TGCGCCAGCAGCTTGGGGACAGGAGCTGGAAACACCATATATTTT.

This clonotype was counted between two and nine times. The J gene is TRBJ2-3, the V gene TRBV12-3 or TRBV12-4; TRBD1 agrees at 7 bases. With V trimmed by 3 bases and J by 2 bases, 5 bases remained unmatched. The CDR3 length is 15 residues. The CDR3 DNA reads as TGTGCCAGCAGTTTGTGGGACAGTTACACAGATACGCAGTATTTT. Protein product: CASSLWDSYTDTQYF.